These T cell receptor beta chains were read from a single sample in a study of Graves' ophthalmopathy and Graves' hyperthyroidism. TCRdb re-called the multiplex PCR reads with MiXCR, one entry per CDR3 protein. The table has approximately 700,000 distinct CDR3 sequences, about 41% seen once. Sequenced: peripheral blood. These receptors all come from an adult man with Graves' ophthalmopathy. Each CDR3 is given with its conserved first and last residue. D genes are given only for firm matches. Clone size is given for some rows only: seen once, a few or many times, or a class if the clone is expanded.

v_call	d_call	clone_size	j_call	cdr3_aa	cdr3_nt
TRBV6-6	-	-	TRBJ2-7	CASSLTNEQYF	TGTGCCAGCAGTTTGACGAACGAGCAGTACTTC
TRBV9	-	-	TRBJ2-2	CASSRREGTGELFF	TGTGCCAGCAGCCGCCGGGAAGGGACCGGGGAGCTGTTTTTT
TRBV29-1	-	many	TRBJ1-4	CSVEDPAGEKLFF	TGCAGCGTTGAAGATCCGGCGGGCGAAAAACTGTTTTTT
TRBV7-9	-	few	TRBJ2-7	CASSSFLNSSSSYEQYF	TGTGCCAGCAGCTCCTTCCTAAATAGCAGCAGCTCCTACGAGCAGTACTTC
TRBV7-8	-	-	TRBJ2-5	CASTPTGFEETQYF	TGTGCCAGCACCCCGACAGGTTTTGAAGAGACCCAGTACTTC
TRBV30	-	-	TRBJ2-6	CAWEGNRANVLTF	TGTGCCTGGGAAGGGAATAGGGCCAACGTCCTGACTTTC
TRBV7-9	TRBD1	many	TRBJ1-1	CASSQGVTEAFF	TGTGCCAGCAGCCAGGGGGTCACTGAAGCTTTCTTT
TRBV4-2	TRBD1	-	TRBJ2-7	CASSYSGTGGSYEQYF	TGTGCCAGCAGCTATTCCGGGACAGGGGGATCTTACGAGCAGTACTTC
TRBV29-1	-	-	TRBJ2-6	CSVVSGSNVLTF	TGCAGCGTTGTGTCAGGGTCCAACGTCCTGACTTTC
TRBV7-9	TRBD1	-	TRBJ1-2	CASSSTPRGLYGYTF	TGTGCCAGCAGCTCAACCCCTAGGGGGCTCTATGGCTACACCTTC
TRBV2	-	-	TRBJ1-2	CASSYSTHLGYTF	TGTGCCAGCAGTTACTCGACGCATCTTGGCTACACCTTC
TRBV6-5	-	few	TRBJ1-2	CASSYSYRSTNYGYTF	TGTGCCAGCAGTTACTCGTACAGGAGCACTAACTATGGCTACACCTTC
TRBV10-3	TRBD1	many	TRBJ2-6	CAISAGQGSGANVLTF	TGTGCCATCAGCGCGGGACAGGGCTCTGGGGCCAACGTCCTGACTTTC
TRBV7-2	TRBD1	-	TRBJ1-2	CASSLRDDRDYGYTF	TGTGCCAGCAGCTTACGAGACGACAGGGACTATGGCTACACCTTC
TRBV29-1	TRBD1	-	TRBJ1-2	CSVSGTGMNYGYTF	TGCAGCGTTAGCGGGACAGGGATGAACTATGGCTACACCTTC
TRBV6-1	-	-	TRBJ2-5	CASSPLGWEDMLETQYF	TGTGCCAGCTCACCACTTGGATGGGAGGACATGTTAGAGACCCAGTACTTC
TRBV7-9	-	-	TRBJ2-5	CASSEMGAQETQYF	TGTGCCAGCAGTGAAATGGGGGCCCAAGAGACCCAGTACTTC
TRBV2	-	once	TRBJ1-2	CASSGLQGFADYGYTF	TGTGCCAGCAGTGGTCTACAGGGCTTTGCAGATTATGGCTACACCTTC
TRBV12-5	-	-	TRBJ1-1	CASGRRGTEAFF	TGTGCTAGTGGTCGGAGGGGAACTGAAGCTTTCTTT
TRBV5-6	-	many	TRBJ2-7	CASSFLTEYEQYF	TGTGCCAGCAGCTTCCTGACGGAATACGAGCAGTACTTC
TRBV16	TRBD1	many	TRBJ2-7	CASSQSGTGAEQYF	TGTGCCAGCAGCCAATCGGGGACAGGGGCCGAGCAGTACTTC
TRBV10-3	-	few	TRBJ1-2	CASSYGSLYGYTF	TGTGCCAGCAGTTATGGCAGCCTCTATGGCTACACCTTC
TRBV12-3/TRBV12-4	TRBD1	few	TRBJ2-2	CASSLDRDRVSTGELFF	TGTGCCAGCAGTTTAGATCGGGACAGGGTTAGCACCGGGGAGCTGTTTTTT
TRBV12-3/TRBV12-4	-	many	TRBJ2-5	CASSLSSGVETQYF	TGTGCCAGCAGTTTAAGTTCAGGGGTAGAGACCCAGTACTTC
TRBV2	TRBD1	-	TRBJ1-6	CASSLAPGTGNSPLHF	TGTGCCAGCAGCTTGGCCCCCGGGACAGGGAATTCACCCCTCCACTTT
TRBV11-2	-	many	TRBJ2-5	CASSRQVETQYF	TGTGCCAGCAGCCGTCAGGTGGAGACCCAGTACTTC